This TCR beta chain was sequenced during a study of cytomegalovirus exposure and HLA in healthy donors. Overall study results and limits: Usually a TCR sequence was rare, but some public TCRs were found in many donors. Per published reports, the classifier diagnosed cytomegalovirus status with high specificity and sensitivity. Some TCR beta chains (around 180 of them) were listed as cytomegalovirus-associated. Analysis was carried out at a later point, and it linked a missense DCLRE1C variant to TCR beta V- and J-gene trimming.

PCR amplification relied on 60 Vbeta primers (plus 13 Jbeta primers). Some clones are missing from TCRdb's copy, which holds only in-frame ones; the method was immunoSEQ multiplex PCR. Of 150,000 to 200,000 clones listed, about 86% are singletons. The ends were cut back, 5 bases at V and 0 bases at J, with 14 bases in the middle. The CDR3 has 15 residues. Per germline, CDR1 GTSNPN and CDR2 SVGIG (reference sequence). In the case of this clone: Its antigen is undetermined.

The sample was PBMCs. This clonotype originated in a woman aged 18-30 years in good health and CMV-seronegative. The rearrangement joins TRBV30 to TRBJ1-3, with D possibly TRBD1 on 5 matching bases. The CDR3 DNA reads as TGTGCCTGGCGCCGGGGGACGAGCTCTGGAAACACCATATATTTT. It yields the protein CAWRRGTSSGNTIYF.